These T cell receptor beta chains were read from a single sample in a study of blood T cell repertoires in COVID-19. TCRdb keeps only in-frame clones here, not all; method: immunoSEQ multiplex PCR. Here the sample spans 240,000 or so clones, about 87% being singletons. Sequencing input: peripheral blood. Receptors originate from a woman in her sixties or seventies with active or convalescent COVID-19. Each CDR3 is given with its conserved first and last residue. A D gene is named only where the DNA matches it firmly. Expanded clones are given a class, and other clones once, few, many or no size at all.

TRBD2,TRBV6-1,-,TRBJ2-4,TGTGCCAGCAGTGAAGCGAGGACTAGCGGGGGGTTAGAAGCCAAAAACATTCAGTACTTC,CASSEARTSGGLEAKNIQYF
TRBD2,TRBV5-4,-,TRBJ2-2,TGTGCCAGCAGCGGGATAGCGGGGTCGAACACCGGGGAGCTGTTTTTT,CASSGIAGSNTGELFF
TRBD1,TRBV14,-,TRBJ1-4,TGTGCCAGCAGCCAAGAGTATACAGGGGAAGAAAAACTGTTTTTT,CASSQEYTGEEKLFF
-,TRBV13,-,TRBJ1-2,TGTGCCAGCCGACTCATCGGCGGCGGTGGCTACACCTTC,CASRLIGGGGYTF
TRBD1,TRBV27,-,TRBJ2-7,TGTGCCAGCAGCTTGGGACAGGGAATGACCTCCTACGAGCAGTACTTC,CASSLGQGMTSYEQYF
TRBD1,TRBV27,-,TRBJ1-4,TGTGCCAGCAGTCGGGGACAGGGGATTACAACTAATGAAAAACTGTTTTTT,CASSRGQGITTNEKLFF
-,TRBV5-6,-,TRBJ1-1,TGTGCCAGCAGCCCTCTTTTTACGACAGCTGAAGCTTTCTTT,CASSPLFTTAEAFF
-,TRBV24-1,-,TRBJ2-1,TGTGCCACCAGTGATCTGAAACGGGACATCAACAATGAGCAGTTCTTC,CATSDLKRDINNEQFF
-,TRBV6-5,-,TRBJ2-3,TGTGCCAGCAGTTACCTACAGGGAACAGATACGCAGTATTTT,CASSYLQGTDTQYF
-,TRBV15,-,TRBJ2-2,TGTGCCACCAGCAGAGGAACCAGGGGGGCCGGGGAGCTGTTTTTT,CATSRGTRGAGELFF
-,TRBV2,once,TRBJ1-1,TGTGCCAGCAGTGCACCGACAGGCGGGGCTTTCTTT,CASSAPTGGAFF
-,TRBV12-3/TRBV12-4,-,TRBJ2-3,TGTGCCAGCAGCTCCAGGGTTGATACGCAGTATTTT,CASSSRVDTQYF
TRBD1,TRBV19,-,TRBJ1-4,TGTGCCAGTAGTATAGGGGGGACAGCGAATGAAAAACTGTTTTTT,CASSIGGTANEKLFF
-,TRBV7-2,-,TRBJ2-3,TGTGCCAGCAGACGACTAGTCACAGATACGCAGTATTTT,CASRRLVTDTQYF
-,TRBV6-5,once,TRBJ2-3,TGTGCCAGCACCAGGGGCAGAACTAGCACAGATACGCAGTATTTT,CASTRGRTSTDTQYF
TRBD1,TRBV4-1,once,TRBJ2-3,TGCGCCAGCAGCCACACCGACAGGGGGCAGGCAGATACGCAGTATTTT,CASSHTDRGQADTQYF
-,TRBV15,-,TRBJ1-2,TGTGCCACCAGCCTACAGGGCTCAGCTAACTATGGCTACACCTTC,CATSLQGSANYGYTF
-,TRBV7-2,-,TRBJ1-2,TGTGCCAGCGCTTTAGGCAGGGAGGTTGGCTACACCTTC,CASALGREVGYTF
-,TRBV18,-,TRBJ1-5,TGTGCCAGCTCACCCTACAGTCAGGGTAATCAGCCCCAGCATTTT,CASSPYSQGNQPQHF
-,TRBV12-5,few,TRBJ2-7,TGTGCTAGTGGTTTGTTGCAGGGGATGGGATTAGAGGAGCAGTACTTC,CASGLLQGMGLEEQYF
-,TRBV15,-,TRBJ1-5,TGTGCCACCAGCAGGGGCCCAGGGGAACAGCCCCAGCATTTT,CATSRGPGEQPQHF
-,TRBV6-7,-,TRBJ2-4,TGTGCCAGCAGTTATGTCGGGGGGCGAGCCAAAAACATTCAGTACTTC,CASSYVGGRAKNIQYF
TRBD1,TRBV6-5,-,TRBJ2-2,TGTGCCAGCAGTAGAGGGACAGGGATGGCCGGGGAGCTGTTTTTT,CASSRGTGMAGELFF
-,TRBV7-9,few,TRBJ1-5,TGTGCCAGCAGCTTAGTAACAAGGCATTTT,CASSLVTRHF
-,TRBV18,-,TRBJ2-3,TGTGCCAGCTCACCAGCAGGGCGGACAGATACGCAGTATTTT,CASSPAGRTDTQYF
-,TRBV5-1,few,TRBJ1-3,TGCGCCAGCAGCTTATCTCCCGACAGCTTCTCTGGAAACACCATATATTTT,CASSLSPDSFSGNTIYF
TRBD1,TRBV5-6,-,TRBJ1-5,TGTGCCAGCAGCTTGAGCCAGGGGGCGAACTTTAATCAGCCCCAGCATTTT,CASSLSQGANFNQPQHF
TRBD2,TRBV7-8,-,TRBJ2-7,TGTGCCAGCAGCCGGGGGGGAAACTACGAGCAGTACTTC,CASSRGGNYEQYF
-,TRBV4-3,once,TRBJ1-2,TGCGCCAGCAGCCGATTAGAGACTACCTATGGCTACACCTTC,CASSRLETTYGYTF
-,TRBV5-1,-,TRBJ2-3,TGCGCCAGCAGCTTGCCCGGCGCGGCAGATACGCAGTATTTT,CASSLPGAADTQYF
TRBD1,TRBV7-9,few,TRBJ1-1,TGTGCCAGCAGCCAGACGCGGACAGGGTACGAAGCTTTCTTT,CASSQTRTGYEAFF
-,TRBV2,few,TRBJ1-5,TGTGCCAGCAGTGGGCACCAGAATCAGCCCCAGCATTTT,CASSGHQNQPQHF
-,TRBV12-3/TRBV12-4,once,TRBJ1-6,TGTGCCAGCAGTCCCGCAGGGGTTTCACCCCTCCACTTT,CASSPAGVSPLHF
-,TRBV3-1/TRBV3-2,-,TRBJ1-5,TGTGCCAGCAGCCAAGGGCCATCCAATCAGCCCCAGCATTTT,CASSQGPSNQPQHF
-,TRBV2,-,TRBJ2-3,TGTGCCAGCAGGGGGGGAGATACGCAGTATTTT,CASRGGDTQYF
-,TRBV4-3,-,TRBJ2-7,TGCGCCAGCAGCCAAGATAGGAGATTCTACGAGCAGTACTTC,CASSQDRRFYEQYF
-,TRBV4-3,-,TRBJ2-2,TGCGCCAGCAGCCAAGATCCACGGACCGGGGAGCTGTTTTTT,CASSQDPRTGELFF
-,TRBV9,-,TRBJ1-2,TGTGCCAGCAGCGTAGGGTCCAGGTGCACCTTC,CASSVGSRCTF
-,TRBV19,-,TRBJ1-5,TGTGCCACCAAGGGGGGGTTGCTTCAGCCCCAGCATTTT,CATKGGLLQPQHF
TRBD2,TRBV9,-,TRBJ2-7,TGTGCCAGCAGCACGGGACTAGCGGGGTACGAGCAGTACTTC,CASSTGLAGYEQYF
-,TRBV18,-,TRBJ2-5,TGTGCCAGCTCACCACCGTCTGGGGGAGGAGAGACCCAGTACTTC,CASSPPSGGGETQYF
TRBD1,TRBV19,-,TRBJ1-2,TGTGCCAGTAGTACGGGACAGGGGTCTGGCACCTTC,CASSTGQGSGTF